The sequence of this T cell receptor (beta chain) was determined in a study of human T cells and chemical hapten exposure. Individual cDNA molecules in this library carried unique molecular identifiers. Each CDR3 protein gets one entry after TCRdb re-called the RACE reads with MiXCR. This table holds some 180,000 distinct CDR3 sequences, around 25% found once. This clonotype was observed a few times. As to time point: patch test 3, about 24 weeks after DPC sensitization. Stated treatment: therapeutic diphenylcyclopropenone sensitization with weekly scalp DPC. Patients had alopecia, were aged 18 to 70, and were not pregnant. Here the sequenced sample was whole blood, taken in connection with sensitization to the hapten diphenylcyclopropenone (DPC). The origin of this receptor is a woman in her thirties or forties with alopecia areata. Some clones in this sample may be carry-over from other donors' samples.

The DNA of the CDR3 is TGTGCCTGGAGTGTATTTGGCCTAATAGGGGAGTCACCCCTCCACTTT. Translating it yields CAWSVFGLIGESPLHF. The gene calls are TRBV30 and TRBJ1-6, with TRBD1 as a possible D gene (5 bases). The CDR3 is made up of 16 amino acids. Per germline, CDR1 GTSNPN and CDR2 SVGIG (reference sequence). Trimming stripped 0 bases from V and 10 bases from J, with 19 bases between.